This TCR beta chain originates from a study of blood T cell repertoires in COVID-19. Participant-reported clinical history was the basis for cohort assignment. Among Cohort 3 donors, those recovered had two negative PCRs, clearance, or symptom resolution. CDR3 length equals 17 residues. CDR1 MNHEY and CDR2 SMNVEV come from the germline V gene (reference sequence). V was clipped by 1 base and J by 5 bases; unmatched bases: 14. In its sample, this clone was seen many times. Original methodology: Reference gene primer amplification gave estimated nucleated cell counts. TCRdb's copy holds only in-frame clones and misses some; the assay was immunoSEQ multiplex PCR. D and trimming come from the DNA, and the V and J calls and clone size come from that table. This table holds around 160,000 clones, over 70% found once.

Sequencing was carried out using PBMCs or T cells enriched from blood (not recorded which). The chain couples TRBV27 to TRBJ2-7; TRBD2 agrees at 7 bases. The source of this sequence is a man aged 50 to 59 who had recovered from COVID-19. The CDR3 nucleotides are TGTGCCAGCAGTTTATGGGGACTAACCTCCGGGGATGACGAGCAGTACTTC. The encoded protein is CASSLWGLTSGDDEQYF.